This T cell receptor beta chain is drawn from a study of cytomegalovirus exposure and HLA in healthy donors. Looking at the study overall: An earlier analysis found 117 million unique TCR beta sequences from 150 million to 200 million T cells.

The PCR contained 60 Vbeta and 13 Jbeta primers. Profiling relied on immunoSEQ multiplex PCR, and the TCRdb table lists in-frame clones only, not all of them. The sample includes some 180,000 clones, around 82% of them seen just once. This CDR3 contains 15 residues. Per germline, CDR1 LNHDA and CDR2 SQIVND (reference sequence). Trimming cost V 5 bases and J 8 bases; bases outside gene matches: 14. Healthy people donating bone marrow made up the donors. Sequencing was carried out using PBMCs. The TCR was taken from a woman in her thirties in good health and CMV-seropositive. The rearrangement uses TRBV19 and TRBJ1-2; 7 bases match TRBD1. The CDR3 DNA reads TGTGCCAGTAGTCCCAGCCCACAGGGGACGGGCGGCTACACCTTC. This sequence encodes CASSPSPQGTGGYTF.